The rows below give T cell receptor beta chains drawn from one sample of a study of shared clonotypes between healthy human individuals. The data were produced by immunoSEQ multiplex PCR, yet TCRdb's version contains in-frame clones alone and is incomplete. The repertoire holds a few million clones, with just over 90% as singletons. The sample taken for sequencing was naive CD4+ T cells sorted from blood. Receptors were obtained from a man between 18 and 35 years old in good health. The CDR3 runs from the conserved cysteine through the conserved F or W.

v_gene	j_gene	len	CDR3aa
TRBV7-9	TRBJ2-1	16	CASSEGTGGPYNEQFF
TRBV18	TRBJ1-2	15	CASSPPQGRSYGYTF
TRBV6-5	TRBJ1-1	15	CASRPRTALNTEAFF
TRBV11-2	TRBJ2-5	18	CASSLDSSGAAYRETQYF
TRBV6-5	TRBJ2-1	12	CASSTQGNEQFF
TRBV7-8	TRBJ1-2	14	CASSSQTGNYGYTF
TRBV7-2	TRBJ2-7	14	CASSLVALGDEQYF
TRBV28	TRBJ2-3	15	CASSLSAGGTDTQYF
TRBV20-1	TRBJ2-5	9	CSAGETQYF
TRBV6-1	TRBJ2-5	15	CASTQKGGGGETQYF
TRBV6-6	TRBJ1-1	12	CASSRPNTEAFF
TRBV25-1	TRBJ1-5	13	CASRQGDNQPQHF
TRBV5-1	TRBJ2-3	13	CASREAGADTQYF
TRBV10-3	TRBJ2-7	14	CAISDVGTAYEQYF
TRBV5-1	TRBJ2-3	16	CASSFSPTLGTDTQYF
TRBV2	TRBJ2-2	14	CASRLPGAPGELFF
TRBV10-3	TRBJ2-2	19	CAISDRRAGLAANTGELFF
TRBV14	TRBJ2-1	15	CASSRSGLVNAEQFF
TRBV2	TRBJ2-7	16	CASSGATGGSSYEQYF
TRBV11-2	TRBJ2-3	16	CASSFTSGGSTDTQYF
TRBV6-6	TRBJ1-4	13	CASSRQGEEKLFF
TRBV10-3	TRBJ1-1	13	CAIGGALNTEAFF
TRBV5-5	TRBJ1-4	15	CASSVQGWANEKLFF
TRBV7-8	TRBJ2-7	13	CASSLGRVYEQYF
TRBV27	TRBJ2-7	15	CASSPGLGLGYEQYF
TRBV11-2	TRBJ2-1	17	CASSLRLAPGTYNEQFF
TRBV5-1	TRBJ1-4	17	CASSLVWQGAPNEKLFF
TRBV6-1	TRBJ1-5	16	CASSDVRRGSLEPQHF
TRBV30	TRBJ1-3	16	CAWSLGQGSSGNTIYF
TRBV7-2	TRBJ2-7	11	CASSSRGEQYF
TRBV10-1	TRBJ2-7	15	CASSESSRGQDEQYF
TRBV5-1	TRBJ2-5	16	CASSFLSGTAQETQYF
TRBV6-6	TRBJ2-1	13	CASSYGGYNEQFF
TRBV2	TRBJ1-4	15	CASNGGRAANEKLFF
TRBV5-5	TRBJ1-6	15	CASSLVVGMDSPLHF
TRBV6-5	TRBJ2-1	15	CASDPAPASYNEQFF
TRBV7-9	TRBJ1-1	12	CASRTGYTEAFF
TRBV11-2	TRBJ2-2	15	CASGEGKWATGELFF
TRBV27	TRBJ2-7	15	CASSLGLADSYEQYF
TRBV10-3	TRBJ1-1	11	CAISVNSEAFF
TRBV2	TRBJ2-7	13	CASSQVTESGRYF
TRBV28	TRBJ1-1	12	CASSLSRGQAFF
TRBV6-5	TRBJ2-7	15	CASSYSGGMIYEQYF
TRBV5-1	TRBJ1-1	14	CASSPGRGITEAFF
TRBV2	TRBJ2-1	14	CASSIGQGTGEQFF
TRBV29-1	TRBJ2-3	12	CSVYGQGDTQYF
TRBV5-1	TRBJ2-7	18	CASSLAGVVISGVGEQYF
TRBV11-2	TRBJ1-3	17	CASRTAQGQLGGNTIYF
TRBV28	TRBJ1-2	17	CASRIFYPGQGAKGYTF
TRBV7-9	TRBJ2-1	14	CATIKSAGWGEQFF
TRBV27	TRBJ1-4	15	CASSNRPATNEKLFF
TRBV6-5	TRBJ2-5	15	CASSHPGLAEETQYF
TRBV2	TRBJ2-7	14	CASRASGNSYEQYF
TRBV15	TRBJ2-5	13	CATSRDGRETQYF
TRBV30	TRBJ1-5	16	CAWSASPGAGNQPQHF
TRBV7-2	TRBJ2-7	16	CASSLAVLSSGYEQYF
TRBV25-1	TRBJ2-3	15	CASSDSSGYTDTQYF